This passage covers 15 T cell receptor beta chains from one sample sequenced in a study of a mutant IDH1 vaccine in newly diagnosed glioma. Their antigens are not known. The sample's time point: week 5, during vaccination. It was 300 ug of mutant IDH1 20-mer peptide that made up each vaccine dose, given with topical imiquimod. Repertoires were generated with immunoSEQ multiplex PCR, while TCRdb's copy carries only in-frame clones and drops some. The data hold under 95,000 clones, with roughly 90% observed a single time. The sequencing here drew on PBMCs, taken from a glioma patient whose treatment included an IDH1 peptide vaccine. These TCRs come from a woman between 50 and 59 years old with glioma.

The chain joins TRBV5-1 to TRBJ2-2, with D possibly being TRBD2 (6 bases). Germline CDR1 reads SGHRS; CDR2 reads YFSETQ. The CDR3 runs to 14 residues. Deletions cut 4 bases from V and 6 bases from J, with 13 bases between. As DNA, the CDR3 is TGCGCCAGCAGCGGGGGGACTTGGCCCGGGGAGCTGTTTTTT. Translation: CASSGGTWPGELFF.

The chain is built from TRBV15 and TRBJ1-4; 7 bases fit TRBD1. Trimming cost V 8 bases and J 2 bases; bases outside gene matches: 2. The CDR3 consists of 13 residues. The germline CDR1 and CDR2 sequences are LNHNV and YYDKDF (reference sequence). CDR3 nucleotides: TGTGCCACCGAAGGGGGCACTAATGAAAAACTGTTTTTT. Amino acids: CATEGGTNEKLFF.

J is TRBJ1-2 and V is TRBV18, with a weak D call TRBD1 (5 bases). V shed 3 bases and J shed 6 bases, with 8 bases lying between them. Germline CDR1 and CDR2: KGHSH and LQKENI. The CDR3 has 12 amino acids. The CDR3 sequence is CASSPGADGYTF. CDR3 in DNA: TGTGCCAGCTCACCCGGGGCGGATGGCTACACCTTC.

This clone was seen a single time. The chain is built from TRBV28 and TRBJ2-2, with 7 bases aligning to TRBD1. This CDR3 region has 16 residues. Germline V CDR1 and CDR2: MDHEN, SYDVKM. V was pared by 5 bases and J by 5 bases, with 11 bases of the junction left unmatched. CDR3 sequence (DNA): TGTGCCAGCAGTGTCCCGACAGGGATAGGGACCGGGGAGCTGTTTTTT. As protein: CASSVPTGIGTGELFF.

This clone has more than one count but fewer than ten. V gene TRBV27 combines with J gene TRBJ1-5, with a weak D call TRBD1 (5 bases). Germline V gene data show CDR1 as MNHEY and CDR2 as SMNVEV (reference sequence). The CDR3 length is 12 residues. Between the trimmed V and J ends, which lost 10 bases and 5 bases, there was a span of 12 bases. The CDR3 loop is CAIDRVDQPQHF. CDR3 DNA: TGTGCCATCGACAGAGTAGATCAGCCCCAGCATTTT.

The CDR3 protein is CASSLLGGSISYEQYF. The CDR3 region has the DNA TGTGCCAGCAGTCTTTTAGGGGGGTCCATCTCCTACGAGCAGTACTTC. The J gene is TRBJ2-7, the V gene TRBV28; possibly TRBD1 or TRBD2 for D (6 bases each). The germline gives CDR1 MDHEN, CDR2 SYDVKM. The CDR3 is made up of 16 amino acids. V dropped 5 bases and J dropped 0 bases, with 17 bases sitting between them.

This rearrangement joins TRBV7-6 to TRBJ1-4; unclear D gene. This CDR3 is 15 amino acids long. V gave up 5 bases and J gave up 0 bases, with 10 bases separating them. Germline CDR1 is SGHVS and CDR2 is FNYEAQ. This CDR3 is CASSRRYATNEKLFF. As DNA, the CDR3 is TGTGCCAGCAGCCGAAGATACGCAACTAATGAAAAACTGTTTTTT.

The CDR3 region has the DNA TGTGCCAGCAGCCAGGTTCACACCGGGGAGCTGTTTTTT. As protein: CASSQVHTGELFF. The rearrangement uses TRBV14 and TRBJ2-2; no clear D. V was cut by 3 bases and J by 3 bases, with 5 bases left in between. Germline V gene sequence: CDR1 SGHDN, CDR2 FVKESK. The CDR3 runs 13 residues.

This sequence joins TRBV4-1 and TRBJ2-5, with D possibly being TRBD2 (6 bases). The germline V and J ends were trimmed by 1 base and 3 bases, with 6 bases remaining between them. CDR1 is MGHRA, CDR2 YSYEKL, per germline. CDR3 length: 13 residues. CDR3: CASSQGLEETQYF. The CDR3 DNA is TGCGCCAGCAGCCAAGGACTAGAAGAGACCCAGTACTTC.

V usage is TRBV28 and J usage is TRBJ2-6; TRBD1 or TRBD2 may be the D gene (6 bases each). From germline, CDR1 is MDHEN and CDR2 SYDVKM. The V end was cut by 8 bases, the J end by 0 bases, with 17 bases between. This CDR3 has 17 residues. CDR3 nucleotides: TGTGCCAGCTACGGGGGCTATTCGAGCTCTGGGGCCAACGTCCTGACTTTC. Translated, it gives CASYGGYSSSGANVLTF.

The genes are TRBV28 and TRBJ2-7; D gene uncertain. The CDR3 contains 13 residues. Trimming shortened V by 7 bases and J by 3 bases, and 13 bases separated the two germline ends. Germline V gene lookup returns CDR1 MDHEN and CDR2 SYDVKM. Written as DNA, the CDR3 is TGTGCCAGCACCGCCCCCCCCCTCTACGAGCAGTACTTC. Encoded protein: CASTAPPLYEQYF.

The gene calls are TRBV19 and TRBJ2-7; D is uncertain. The V end was cut by 9 bases, the J end by 2 bases, with 26 bases between. The CDR3 length is 17 residues. Per the germline V gene, CDR1 is LNHDA and CDR2 is SQIVND (reference sequence). CDR3 sequence (DNA): TGTGCCAGAGAACCCCGGACGGATCAGAAGGGTCCCTACGAGCAGTACTTC. Translating it yields CAREPRTDQKGPYEQYF.

This sequence joins TRBV2 and TRBJ1-2, with 7 bases lining up with TRBD1. Germline V gives CDR1 SNHLY, CDR2 FYNNEI. There are 15 residues in the CDR3. Trimming at V came to 6 bases and at J to 4 bases, leaving 11 bases not matched to a gene. The CDR3 here is CASRARQGSGYGYTF. The CDR3, as DNA: TGTGCCAGCAGGGCTCGACAGGGAAGCGGCTATGGCTACACCTTC.

CDR3 residues: CASSLSDTQYF. In DNA form, the CDR3 reads TGTGCCAGCAGCTTGTCAGATACGCAGTATTTT. This chain joins TRBV5-6 and TRBJ2-3; unclear D gene. The germline V gene has CDR1 SGHDT and CDR2 YYEEEE. The CDR3 has 11 amino acids. Trimming shortened V by 1 base and J by 4 bases, and 1 base separated the two germline ends. The whole variable domain, filled in from reference TRBV5-6 and TRBJ2-3, reads DAGVTQSPTHLIKTRGQQVTLRCSPKSGHDTVSWYQQALGQGPQFIFQYYEEEERQRGNFPDRFSGHQFPNYSSELNVNALLLGDSALYLCASSLSDTQYFGPGTRLTVL.

The rearrangement joins TRBV29-1 to TRBJ2-1; a weak D match, TRBD2 (6 bases). V was pared by 7 bases and J by 2 bases, with 15 bases between. The CDR3 spans 14 residues. CDR1 and CDR2 (germline): SQVTM, ANQGSEA. The CDR3 DNA reads TGCAGCGCGGAGGGGTGGCAAGCCTACAATGAGCAGTTCTTC. Its protein is CSAEGWQAYNEQFF.